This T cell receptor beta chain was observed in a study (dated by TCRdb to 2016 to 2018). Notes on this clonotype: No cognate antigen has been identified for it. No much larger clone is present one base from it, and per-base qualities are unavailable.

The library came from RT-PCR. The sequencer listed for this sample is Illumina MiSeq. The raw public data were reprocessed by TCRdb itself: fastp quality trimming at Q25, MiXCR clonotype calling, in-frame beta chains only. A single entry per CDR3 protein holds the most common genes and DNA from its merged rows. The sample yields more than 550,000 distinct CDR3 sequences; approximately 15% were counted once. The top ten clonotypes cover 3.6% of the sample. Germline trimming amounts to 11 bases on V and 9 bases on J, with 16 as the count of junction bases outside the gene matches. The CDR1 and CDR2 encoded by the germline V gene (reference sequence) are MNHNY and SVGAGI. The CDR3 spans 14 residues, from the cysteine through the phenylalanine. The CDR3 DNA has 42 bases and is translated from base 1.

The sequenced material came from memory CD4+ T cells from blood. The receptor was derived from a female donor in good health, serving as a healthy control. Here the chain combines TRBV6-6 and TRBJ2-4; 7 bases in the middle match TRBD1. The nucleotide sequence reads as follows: TGTGCCTTACGTTCCGGGACAGAAAGGGGCATTCAGTACTTC. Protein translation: CALRSGTERGIQYF.